This T cell receptor (beta chain) was recovered during a study of shared clonotypes between healthy human individuals. V shed 3 bases, J shed 0 bases, and the junction held 8 bases outside the gene matches. This CDR3 is 17 amino acids long. Germline assignment: CDR1 SGHNT and CDR2 YYREEE (reference sequence). Overall study results and limits: Generation probabilities of non-shared clonotypes were lower (relative to those shared by all four donors).

TCRdb's table, derived via immunoSEQ multiplex PCR, lists solely in-frame clones and lacks some. The repertoire consists of under 650,000 clones, with about 95% occurring once and the leading ten covering roughly 0.06%. Participating donors were healthy, HIV-negative adults free of recent acute infections or vaccinations. As for this clone: Its specificity is unknown.

The clonotype originates from a woman in her 30s in good health. The chain is built from TRBV5-4 and TRBJ2-1; 8 positions agree with TRBD2. Sequencing used naive CD4+ T cells sorted from blood. Indicated subset: CD45RA+ positively selected. CDR3 protein: CASSSRGGGSSYNEQFF. CDR3 sequence (DNA): TGTGCCAGCAGCTCACGGGGCGGGGGGAGCTCCTACAATGAGCAGTTCTTC. The whole variable domain, remainder taken from reference TRBV5-4 and TRBJ2-1, is ETGVTQSPTHLIKTRGQQVTLRCSSQSGHNTVSWYQQALGQGPQFIFQYYREEENGRGNFPPRFSGLQFPNYSSELNVNALELDDSALYLCASSSRGGGSSYNEQFFGPGTRLTVL.